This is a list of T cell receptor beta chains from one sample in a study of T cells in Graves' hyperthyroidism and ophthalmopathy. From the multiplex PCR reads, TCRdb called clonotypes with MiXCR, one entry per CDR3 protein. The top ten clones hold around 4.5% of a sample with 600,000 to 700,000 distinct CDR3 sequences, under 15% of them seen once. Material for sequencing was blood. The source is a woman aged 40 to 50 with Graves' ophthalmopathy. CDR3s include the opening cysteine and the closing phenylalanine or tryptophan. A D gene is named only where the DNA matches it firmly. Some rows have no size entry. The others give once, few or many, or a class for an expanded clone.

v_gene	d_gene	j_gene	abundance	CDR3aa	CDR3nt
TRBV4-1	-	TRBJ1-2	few	CASSLDPRDYGYTF	TGCGCCAGCAGCCTCGATCCCAGGGACTATGGCTACACCTTC
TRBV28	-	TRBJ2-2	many	CASSLAGSGGELFF	TGTGCCAGCAGTCTGGCCGGCTCGGGCGGGGAGCTGTTTTTT
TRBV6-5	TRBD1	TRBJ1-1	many	CASKRGGADTEAFF	TGTGCCAGCAAACGAGGGGGCGCGGACACTGAAGCTTTCTTT
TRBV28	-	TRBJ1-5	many	CASSPDRTNQPQHF	TGTGCCAGCAGCCCCGACAGGACCAATCAGCCCCAGCATTTT
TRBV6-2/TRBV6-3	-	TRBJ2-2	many	CASSIGTNTGELFF	TGTGCCAGCAGTATCGGCACGAACACCGGGGAGCTGTTTTTT
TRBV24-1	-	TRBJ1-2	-	CATSGKGGSYGYTF	TGTGCCACCAGTGGCAAGGGAGGGAGCTATGGCTACACCTTC
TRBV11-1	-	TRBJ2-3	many	CASSPTTDTQYF	TGTGCCAGCAGCCCCACGACAGATACGCAGTATTTT
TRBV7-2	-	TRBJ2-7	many	CASSFLTGSSYEQYF	TGTGCCAGCAGCTTCCTGACAGGAAGCTCCTACGAGCAGTACTTC
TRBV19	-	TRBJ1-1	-	CASSIKTDTEAFF	TGTGCCAGTAGTATAAAGACAGACACTGAAGCTTTCTTT
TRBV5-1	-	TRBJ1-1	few	CASSLADRANTEAFF	TGCGCCAGCAGCTTGGCCGACAGAGCTAACACTGAAGCTTTCTTT
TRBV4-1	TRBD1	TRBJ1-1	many	CASSQDPDRVAFF	TGCGCCAGCAGCCAAGACCCGGACAGGGTGGCTTTCTTT
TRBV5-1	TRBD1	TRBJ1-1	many	CASSQGQGAGNTEAFF	TGCGCCAGCAGCCAGGGACAGGGGGCCGGGAACACTGAAGCTTTCTTT
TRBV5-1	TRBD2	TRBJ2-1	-	CASSFPSGLFDEQFF	TGCGCCAGCAGCTTTCCTAGCGGGCTTTTCGATGAGCAGTTCTTC
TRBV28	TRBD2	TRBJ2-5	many	CASSSIAGVETQYF	TGTGCCAGCAGTTCAATAGCGGGAGTAGAGACCCAGTACTTC
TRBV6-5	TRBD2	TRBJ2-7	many	CASSYVAGTIYEQYF	TGTGCCAGCAGTTACGTAGCGGGAACGATCTACGAGCAGTACTTC
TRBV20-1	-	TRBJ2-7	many	CSANFGGEQYF	TGCAGTGCTAACTTCGGGGGCGAGCAGTACTTC
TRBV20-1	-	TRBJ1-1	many	CSARRGGRMNTEAFF	TGCAGTGCTAGAAGGGGGGGCCGGATGAACACTGAAGCTTTCTTT
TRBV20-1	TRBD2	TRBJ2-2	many	CSASPSGYTGELFF	TGCAGTGCTAGCCCTAGCGGATACACCGGGGAGCTGTTTTTT
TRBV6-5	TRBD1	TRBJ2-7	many	CASSPYRGYEQYF	TGTGCCAGCAGCCCTTACAGGGGCTACGAGCAGTACTTC
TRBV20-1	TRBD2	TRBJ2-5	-	CSASTVRGGIQETQYF	TGCAGTGCTAGTACCGTTCGGGGGGGAATCCAAGAGACCCAGTACTTC
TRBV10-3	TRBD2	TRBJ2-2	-	CAIRRSSGTDTGELFF	TGTGCCATCAGGAGGAGTAGCGGGACTGACACCGGGGAGCTGTTTTTT
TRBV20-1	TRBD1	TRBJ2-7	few	CSARGDRRTYEQYF	TGCAGTGCTAGGGGGGACAGGCGGACCTACGAGCAGTACTTC
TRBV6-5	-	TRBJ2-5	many	CASSPGLTVTQYF	TGTGCCAGCAGTCCCGGGCTCACGGTGACCCAGTACTTC
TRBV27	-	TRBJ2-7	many	CASSPRFRSYEQYF	TGTGCCAGCAGTCCTCGTTTTAGGTCCTACGAGCAGTACTTC